The clone carrying this TCR beta chain came up a few times. The data are from a study of early T cells in non-severe SARS-CoV-2 infection. The wider study: The input, bulk RNA from unsorted whole blood, was sequenced, and chains were unpaired.

Germline V gene sequence: CDR1 LNHNV, CDR2 YYDKDF (reference sequence). The CDR3 runs to 17 residues. The V segment lost 0 bases and the J segment 2 bases; nucleotides outside the gene matches: 7. The TCR library protocol attached unique molecular identifiers to the individual cDNA molecules. TCRdb re-called the 5' RACE reads with MiXCR, one entry per CDR3 protein. Of about 80,000 distinct CDR3 sequences listed, about 5% are singletons. The chain couples TRBV15 to TRBJ1-3, with TRBD1 matching over 7 bases. The sample was whole blood, taken at baseline. This TCR was sampled from an adult who was a healthcare worker with PCR-confirmed SARS-CoV-2 infection or an uninfected control (not recorded which). CDR3 nucleotides: TGTGCCACCAGCAGAGATCAAGGGGGCCGAGCTGGAAACACCATATATTTT. This codes for CATSRDQGGRAGNTIYF.